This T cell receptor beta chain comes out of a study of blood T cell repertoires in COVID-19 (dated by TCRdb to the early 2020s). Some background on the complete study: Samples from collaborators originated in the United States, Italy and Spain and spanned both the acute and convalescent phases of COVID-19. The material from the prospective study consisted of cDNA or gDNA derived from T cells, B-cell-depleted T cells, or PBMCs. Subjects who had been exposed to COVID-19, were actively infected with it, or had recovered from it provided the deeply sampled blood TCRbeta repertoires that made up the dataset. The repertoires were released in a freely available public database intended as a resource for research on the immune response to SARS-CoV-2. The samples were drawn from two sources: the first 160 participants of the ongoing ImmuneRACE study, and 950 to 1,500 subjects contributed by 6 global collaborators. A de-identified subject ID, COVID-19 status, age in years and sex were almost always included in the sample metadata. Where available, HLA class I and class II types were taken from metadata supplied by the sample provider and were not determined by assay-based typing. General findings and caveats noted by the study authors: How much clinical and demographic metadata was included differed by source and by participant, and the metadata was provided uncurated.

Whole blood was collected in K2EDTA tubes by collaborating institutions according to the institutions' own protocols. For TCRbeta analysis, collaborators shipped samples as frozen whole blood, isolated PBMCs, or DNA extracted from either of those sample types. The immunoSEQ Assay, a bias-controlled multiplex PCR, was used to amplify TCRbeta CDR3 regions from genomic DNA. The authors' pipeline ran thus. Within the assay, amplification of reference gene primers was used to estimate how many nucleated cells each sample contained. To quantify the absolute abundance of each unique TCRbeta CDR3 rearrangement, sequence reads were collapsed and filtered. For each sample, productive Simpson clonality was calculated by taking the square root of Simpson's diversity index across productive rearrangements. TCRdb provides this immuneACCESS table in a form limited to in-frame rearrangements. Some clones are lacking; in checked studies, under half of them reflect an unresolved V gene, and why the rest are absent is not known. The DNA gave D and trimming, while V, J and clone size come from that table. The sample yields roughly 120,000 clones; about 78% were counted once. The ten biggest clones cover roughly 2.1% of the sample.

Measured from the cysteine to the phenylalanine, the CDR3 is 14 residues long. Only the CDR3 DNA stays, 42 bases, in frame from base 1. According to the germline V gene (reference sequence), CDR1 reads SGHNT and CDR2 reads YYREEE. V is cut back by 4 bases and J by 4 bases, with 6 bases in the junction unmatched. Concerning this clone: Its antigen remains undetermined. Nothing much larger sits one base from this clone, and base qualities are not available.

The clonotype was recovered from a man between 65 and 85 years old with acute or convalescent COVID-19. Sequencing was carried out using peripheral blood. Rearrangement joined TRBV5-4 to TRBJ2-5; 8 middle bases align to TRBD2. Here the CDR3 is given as CASSLGGGTETQYF. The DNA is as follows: TGTGCCAGCAGCCTCGGGGGGGGAACAGAGACCCAGTACTTC. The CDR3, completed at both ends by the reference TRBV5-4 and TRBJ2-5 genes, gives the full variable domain ETGVTQSPTHLIKTRGQQVTLRCSSQSGHNTVSWYQQALGQGPQFIFQYYREEENGRGNFPPRFSGLQFPNYSSELNVNALELDDSALYLCASSLGGGTETQYFGPGTRLLVL.